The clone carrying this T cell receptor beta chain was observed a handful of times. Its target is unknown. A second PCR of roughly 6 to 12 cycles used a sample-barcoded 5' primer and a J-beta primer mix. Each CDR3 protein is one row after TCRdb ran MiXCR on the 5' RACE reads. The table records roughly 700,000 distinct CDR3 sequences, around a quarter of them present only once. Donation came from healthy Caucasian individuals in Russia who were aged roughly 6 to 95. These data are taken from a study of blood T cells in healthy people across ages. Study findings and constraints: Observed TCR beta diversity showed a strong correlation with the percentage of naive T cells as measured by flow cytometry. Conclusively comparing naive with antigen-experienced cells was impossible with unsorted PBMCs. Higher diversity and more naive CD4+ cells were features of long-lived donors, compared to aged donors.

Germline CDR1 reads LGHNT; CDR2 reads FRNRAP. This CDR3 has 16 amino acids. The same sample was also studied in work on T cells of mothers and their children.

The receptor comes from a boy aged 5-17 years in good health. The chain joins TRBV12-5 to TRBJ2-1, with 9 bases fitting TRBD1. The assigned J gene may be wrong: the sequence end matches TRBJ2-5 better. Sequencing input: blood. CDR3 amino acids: CASGTPGQGLGETQYF. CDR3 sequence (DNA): TGTGCTAGTGGGACTCCGGGACAGGGTTTGGGAGAGACCCAGTACTTC.